This T cell receptor (beta chain) was captured in a study of beta chain features in type 1 diabetes. As concerns this clone: Its specificity is unknown.

V was clipped by 3 bases and J by 0 bases, with 8 bases between them. This CDR3 contains 14 residues. Germline CDR1 reads SGHNT; CDR2 reads YENEEA. Reverse transcribing all isolated RNA meant expressed TCRB transcripts were sequenced. The table came from immunoSEQ multiplex PCR; TCRdb's copy has only in-frame clones and leaves some out. The data hold approximately 600,000 clones, with roughly an eighth observed a single time. In total, each donor contributed a single heparinised blood draw that averaged around 120 mL. Based on CD45RO/CCR7/CD25/CD127/CD95/CD27, CD4+ regulatory, stem cell-like memory, naive and central memory cells were sorted. Findings and limits, study-wide: All four CD4+ subsets from Type 1 diabetes patients carried moderately but significantly shorter TCRB CDR3s. The study notes PCR might favor shorter templates equally in patients and controls.

The specimen was naive CD4+ T cells from blood. The chain joins TRBV11-3 to TRBJ1-1, with D maybe TRBD1 (6 bases). The clonotype comes from a man between 25 and 39 years old with type 1 diabetes. CDR3 bases: TGTGCCAGCAGCTTCGGACAGCTGAACACTGAAGCTTTCTTT. Protein sequence: CASSFGQLNTEAFF.